The 24 T cell receptor beta chains below were found in one sample sequenced in a study of cytomegalovirus exposure and HLA in healthy donors (dated by TCRdb to 2015 to 2018). Library preparation was by the immunoSEQ multiplex PCR assay. For the multiplex PCR, a mixture combining 60 forward primers for TCR Vbeta segments and 13 reverse primers for TCR Jbeta segments was used. The immuneACCESS repertoire file appears here via TCRdb, limited to in-frame rearrangements. These files lack a portion of the clones; in checked studies, under half of the deficit traces to unresolved V genes, and the cause of the others is not known. In this sample the table shows 150,000 to 200,000 clones, nearly 70% of which occur a single time. Jointly, the top ten make up 8.5% to 12% of the sample. The specimen sequenced was PBMCs. These receptors originate from a man in his thirties or forties in good health and CMV-seropositive.

In its sample, this clone was seen a few times. This same CDR3 is encoded by further DNA sequences in the sample. V usage is TRBV9 and J usage is TRBJ1-3; D gene uncertain. The CDR3 runs 14 residues. Trimming took 0 bases from V and 0 from J, leaving 4 bases between them. Germline assignment: CDR1 SGDLS and CDR2 YYNGEE. CDR3 amino acids: CASSVGSSGNTIYF. CDR3 nucleotides: TGTGCCAGCAGCGTAGGTAGCTCTGGAAACACCATATATTTT.

This clone was seen more than once but under ten times. CDR3 loop: CASSVVPRGSDYGYTF. The CDR3 DNA reads as TGTGCCAGCAGCGTAGTCCCCAGGGGCAGTGACTATGGCTACACCTTC. The V gene is TRBV9, the J gene TRBJ1-2; D perhaps matches TRBD1 (6 bases). Trimming removed 0 bases from V and 3 bases from J, with 15 bases in between. The CDR3 has 16 amino acids. In germline, CDR1 is SGDLS, CDR2 YYNGEE.

The chain combines TRBV30 with TRBJ1-1, with a tentative D call TRBD1 (5 bases). Germline V gene lookup returns CDR1 GTSNPN and CDR2 SVGIG (reference sequence). This CDR3 has 15 amino acids. The ends were cut back, 2 bases at V and 1 base at J, with 14 bases in the middle. CDR3 bases: TGTGCCTGGAGTACCAAAGTAGGGGCGAACACTGAAGCTTTCTTT. Protein sequence: CAWSTKVGANTEAFF.

The chain carries TRBV6-5 and TRBJ2-1; 8 nucleotides agree with TRBD2. Looked up from germline, CDR1 is MNHEY and CDR2 is SVGAGI. Trimming removed 6 bases from V and 0 bases from J; junction bases left unmatched: 4. The CDR3 loop spans 15 amino acids. CDR3 nucleotide sequence: TGTGCCAGCAGGCTCACTAGCGGCTCCTACAATGAGCAGTTCTTC. It codes for CASRLTSGSYNEQFF.

This chain connects TRBV5-1 to TRBJ2-7, with D uncertain. CDR3 size: 14 residues. The germline CDR1 and CDR2 sequences are SGHRS and YFSETQ. V was cut by 6 bases and J by 3 bases, with 16 bases left in between. The chain's CDR3 is CASMQGRSHYEQYF. CDR3 bases: TGCGCCAGCATGCAAGGCAGGTCCCACTACGAGCAGTACTTC.

This rearrangement joins TRBV27 to TRBJ2-5; tentatively, D is TRBD2 (7 bases). This CDR3 has 16 amino acids. V gave up 6 bases and J gave up 5 bases, with 22 bases separating them. Germline V gene data show CDR1 as MNHEY and CDR2 as SMNVEV (reference sequence). The CDR3 loop is CASRPFRGGPMETQYF. The CDR3 bases are TGTGCCAGCAGGCCCTTTAGGGGGGGCCCTATGGAGACCCAGTACTTC.

V usage is TRBV6-1 and J usage is TRBJ1-5; TRBD1 agrees at 8 bases. The J segment lost 5 bases and the V segment lost 7 bases, leaving 7 bases of the junction unmatched. CDR1 and CDR2 (germline): MNHNS, SASEGT. There are 14 residues in the CDR3. The DNA for the CDR3 is TGTGCCAGCACCGGCAGGGGGCGAGATCAGCCCCAGCATTTT. It is translated as CASTGRGRDQPQHF.

In its sample, this clone was seen a few times. The chain links TRBV6-6 to TRBJ2-3; D gene ambiguous. Germline CDR1 reads MNHNY; CDR2 reads SVGAGI (reference sequence). V was shortened by 0 bases and J by 2 bases, with 6 bases between the two germline ends. The CDR3 consists of 14 residues. The CDR3 loop reads CASSYSLNTDTQYF. CDR3 bases: TGTGCCAGCAGTTACTCCTTAAACACAGATACGCAGTATTTT.

This clone was observed a few times. The rearrangement joins TRBV11-1 to TRBJ2-7; D is unclear. V lost 1 base, J lost 0 bases, and 16 bases lay in between. The CDR3 sequence is 17 residues long. Germline CDR1 SGHAT, CDR2 FQDESV (reference sequence). The CDR3 reads CASSLGGLGGSSYEQYF. For the CDR3, the DNA is TGTGCCAGCAGCTTAGGAGGTTTGGGTGGGTCCTCCTACGAGCAGTACTTC.

The V and J genes are TRBV19 and TRBJ2-5; perhaps TRBD2 as D (6 bases). CDR1 and CDR2 from the germline V gene are LNHDA and SQIVND (reference sequence). The CDR3 is 19 residues long. Trimming removed 3 bases from V and 5 bases from J, with 28 bases in between. The CDR3 sequence is CASSIFGGSIVASEETQYF. The CDR3 DNA is TGTGCCAGTAGTATTTTCGGCGGATCGATTGTGGCTAGCGAGGAGACCCAGTACTTC.

The chain recombines TRBV30 with TRBJ1-2, with 8 nucleotides matching TRBD1. V trimming: 2 bases; J trimming: 7 bases; junction bases outside the gene matches: 12. The CDR3 has 15 amino acids. CDR1 and CDR2 (germline): GTSNPN, SVGIG (reference sequence). CDR3 nucleotides: TGTGCCTGGAGTCAGGACTTCAGGGGGCTGGCTGGCTACACCTTC. This codes for CAWSQDFRGLAGYTF.

In this sample, this clone turned up a few times. The chain has TRBV27 and TRBJ1-1, with D possibly matching TRBD1 (6 bases). V dropped 10 bases and J dropped 4 bases, with 16 bases sitting between them. CDR3 size: 13 residues. Germline V gene sequence: CDR1 MNHEY, CDR2 SMNVEV (reference sequence). CDR3 loop: CATSDGGVTEAFF. The DNA of the CDR3 is TGTGCCACCTCCGATGGGGGCGTCACTGAAGCTTTCTTT.

This clone turned up a few times. The rearrangement joins TRBV2 to TRBJ1-2; D remains unclear. Trimming pared 1 base from V and 7 bases from J, leaving 10 bases between. This CDR3 contains 13 residues. Germline-derived CDR1 and CDR2 are SNHLY and FYNNEI. CDR3 nucleotide sequence: TGTGCCAGCAGTGAAGGTTACGGGAGTGGCTACACCTTC. Translating it yields CASSEGYGSGYTF.

About this clone: Relative to the germline gene, one junction end is altered; a read error may explain this. The CDR3 nucleotides read TGTGCCAGCTCACCACCGGATCCCGGGAGGGCCTTGTTCAACTTC. Translating gives CASSPPDPGRALFNF. This sequence joins TRBV18 and TRBJ2-7; 8 bases line up with TRBD2. From germline, CDR1 is KGHSH and CDR2 LQKENI. The CDR3 contains 15 residues.

The chain couples TRBV29-1 to TRBJ2-5; D perhaps matches TRBD2 (6 bases). This CDR3 has 13 residues. Per the germline V gene, CDR1 is SQVTM and CDR2 is ANQGSEA. The V end lost 5 bases, the J end lost 0 bases, and 10 bases lay between the germline ends. CDR3 in DNA: TGCAGCGTTCTGAGCGGGCACCAAGAGACCCAGTACTTC. It yields the protein CSVLSGHQETQYF.

The chain recombines TRBV6-1 with TRBJ2-5; perhaps TRBD2 as D (5 bases). The CDR3 covers 15 residues. Per germline, CDR1 MNHNS and CDR2 SASEGT. V was cut by 7 bases and J by 2 bases, with 17 bases left in between. The CDR3 DNA reads TGTGCCAGCACCCTACGGGGATTAGAACAAGAGACCCAGTACTTC. Amino acid sequence: CASTLRGLEQETQYF.

The chain carries TRBV28 and TRBJ1-4; the D is unclear. The germline V gene encodes CDR1 MDHEN and CDR2 SYDVKM. The CDR3 has 14 amino acids. V gave up 6 bases and J gave up 3 bases, with 11 bases separating them. DNA for the CDR3: TGTGCCAGCAGATCGACATCGTCTAATGAAAAACTGTTTTTT. The encoded protein is CASRSTSSNEKLFF.

There are a few counts of this clone. The chain combines TRBV20-1 with TRBJ2-1; maybe TRBD2 (5 bases). This CDR3 spans 11 amino acids. Germline values: CDR1 DFQATT, CDR2 SNEGSKA (reference sequence). V was pared by 5 bases and J by 9 bases, with 11 bases between. In nucleotides, the CDR3 is TGCAGTGCTGGGGAGAGAAGTGAGCAGTTCTTC. This gives the protein CSAGERSEQFF.

The chain couples TRBV5-4 to TRBJ1-1; D is unclear. The ends were cut back, 0 bases at V and 1 base at J, with 7 bases in the middle. There are 14 residues in the CDR3. Germline V gene lookup returns CDR1 SGHNT and CDR2 YYREEE (reference sequence). The CDR3 DNA is TGTGCCAGCAGCTTGGACCGGGGGAACACTGAAGCTTTCTTT. Residues: CASSLDRGNTEAFF. Together with reference TRBV5-4 and TRBJ1-1, the CDR3 gives the full variable domain: ETGVTQSPTHLIKTRGQQVTLRCSSQSGHNTVSWYQQALGQGPQFIFQYYREEENGRGNFPPRFSGLQFPNYSSELNVNALELDDSALYLCASSLDRGNTEAFFGQGTRLTVV.

V and J are TRBV5-1 and TRBJ2-3; the D is unclear. The CDR3 sequence is 14 residues long. The germline V gene encodes CDR1 SGHRS and CDR2 YFSETQ. Trimming took 4 bases from V and 0 from J, leaving 9 bases between them. For the CDR3, the DNA is TGCGCCAGCAGCCCGCGCTCGAGCACAGATACGCAGTATTTT. Translated, it gives CASSPRSSTDTQYF. The variable domain in full, with the rest retrieved from reference TRBV5-1 and TRBJ2-3, is KAGVTQTPRYLIKTRGQQVTLSCSPISGHRSVSWYQQTPGQGLQFLFEYFSETQRNKGNFPGRFSGRQFSNSRSEMNVSTLELGDSALYLCASSPRSSTDTQYFGPGTRLTVL.

This clone was seen more than once but under ten times. The rearrangement links TRBV12-5 to TRBJ1-2, with D possibly TRBD1 on 6 matching bases. This CDR3 contains 17 residues. Germline CDR1 reads LGHNT; CDR2 reads FRNRAP. The V end was cut by 7 bases, the J end by 3 bases, with 24 bases between. This CDR3 is CASALLRDNRNYYGYTF. The CDR3 DNA reads as TGTGCTAGTGCCTTACTAAGGGACAACCGTAACTACTATGGCTACACCTTC.

This chain uses TRBV7-8 with TRBJ2-6; possible D gene TRBD1, 6 bases. The CDR3 runs to 19 residues. Trimming stripped 1 base from V and 4 bases from J, with 20 bases between. Germline V gene data show CDR1 as SGHVS and CDR2 as FQNEAQ. The CDR3 region has the DNA TGTGCCAGCAGCTTAGAAGTCGTCGACAGGTCGTCCGGGGCCAACGTCCTGACTTTC. Translating gives CASSLEVVDRSSGANVLTF. The full variable domain, in which reference TRBV7-8 and TRBJ2-6 provide the parts outside the CDR3, is GAGVSQSPRYKVAKRGQDVALRCDPISGHVSLFWYQQALGQGPEFLTYFQNEAQLDKSGLPSDRFFAERPEGSVSTLKIQRTQQEDSAVYLCASSLEVVDRSSGANVLTFGAGSRLTVL.

The chain links TRBV25-1 to TRBJ2-5; the D gene is possibly TRBD1 (6 bases). Trimming left V 3 bases short and J 5 bases short, with 13 bases between. The CDR3 consists of 14 residues. Germline loops: CDR1 MGHDK, CDR2 SYGVNS. CDR3 sequence reads: CASSDNTGWETQYF. The CDR3 nucleotides are TGTGCCAGCAGTGACAACACAGGGTGGGAGACCCAGTACTTC.

The V call is TRBV21-1, the J call TRBJ2-7; no DNA check was done on the table's D call, TRBD2. TRBV21-1 is an annotated pseudogene. CDR3 size: 13 residues. The CDR3 sequence: CASSKERPSEQYF. For the CDR3, the DNA is TGTGCCAGCAGCAAAGAGCGACCTTCTGAGCAGTACTTC.